The TCR beta chain under discussion was sequenced for a study of shared clonotypes between healthy human individuals. Note on this clone: Its antigen remains unknown.

Germline V lookup: CDR1 SEHNR, CDR2 FQNEAQ (reference sequence). Trimming removed 6 bases at V and 6 bases at J, with 15 bases between. The CDR3 spans 15 residues. Study conclusions and caveats: Compared with memory subsets, naive subsets generally had larger estimated richness.

Repertoires were generated with immunoSEQ multiplex PCR, while TCRdb's copy carries only in-frame clones and drops some. The sample shows about 2 million clones, 85% to 95% of them seen only once. The receptor comes from a young man in good health. The sequenced sample was naive CD4+ T cells sorted from blood. The subset denotes: CD45RA+ positively selected. The genes are TRBV7-9 and TRBJ1-6; no clear D gene. CDR3 region: CASSSMWRSNSPLHF. CDR3 sequence (DNA): TGTGCCAGCAGTTCCATGTGGAGATCTAATTCACCCCTCCACTTT.